The 21 T cell receptor beta chains below all came from one sample that was sequenced in a study of T-cell reconstitution after alpha-beta-depleted transplantation in children (dated by TCRdb to 2016 to 2018). Library creation used PCR. This sample was sequenced with an Illumina HiSeq 2500. TCR library preparation used molecular barcoding, with unique molecular identifiers applied to normalize quantification of the TCRbeta repertoire. TCRdb reprocessing: public reads trimmed at Q25 with fastp, clones called with MiXCR, in-frame beta chains kept. Every distinct CDR3 protein forms one entry, paired with its most common genes and DNA. Recorded for this sample are 600,000 to 700,000 distinct CDR3 sequences; approximately 17% of them occurred a single time. 0.8% to 1.1% of the sample is held by the ten biggest clonotypes. Sequencing was performed on PBMCs from the stem cell graft donor, taken from the stem cell graft. Every receptor here comes from a human donor who donated a stem cell graft to a child with acute myeloid leukemia.

The chain recombines TRBV15 with TRBJ1-3; no clear D gene. Trimming cost V 0 bases and J 0 bases, with 6 bases left between them. The CDR3 consists of 15 residues. Germline V CDR1 and CDR2: LNHNV, YYDKDF (reference sequence). Here the CDR3 DNA reads TGTGCCACCAGCAGAGATGGGGTCTCTGGAAACACCATATATTTT. This sequence encodes CATSRDGVSGNTIYF. Supplemented by reference TRBV15 and TRBJ1-3, the full variable domain reads DAMVIQNPRYQVTQFGKPVTLSCSQTLNHNVMYWYQQKSSQAPKLLFHYYDKDFNNEADTPDNFQSRRPNTSFCFLDIRSPGLGDTAMYLCATSRDGVSGNTIYFGEGSWLTVV.

This clonotype was counted only a few times. The V gene is TRBV4-3, the J gene TRBJ1-5, with D unclear. CDR3 length equals 17 residues. V shed 0 bases and J shed 0 bases, with 12 bases lying between them. The V gene's germline CDR1 is LGHNA and CDR2 YSLEER. CDR3 sequence: CASSQDLIQDSNQPQHF. CDR3 DNA: TGCGCCAGCAGCCAAGATTTAATCCAGGATAGCAATCAGCCCCAGCATTTT.

The table lists this clonotype with many counts. The chain employs TRBV27 and TRBJ2-1, with 15 bases that match TRBD2. Germline assignment: CDR1 MNHEY and CDR2 SMNVEV (reference sequence). This CDR3 comprises 18 residues. The trim removed 6 bases at V and 7 bases at J, leaving 13 bases unmatched. In DNA form, the CDR3 reads TGTGCCAGCAGCAACCCCGGACTAGCGGGGGGGCATAGGAATGAGCAGTTCTTC. It yields the protein CASSNPGLAGGHRNEQFF.

The chain recombines TRBV10-3 with TRBJ2-3; TRBD1 might be the D (6 bases). CDR1 ENHRY and CDR2 SYGVKD come from the germline V gene. V lost 6 bases to trimming and J lost 2 bases, with 15 bases between them. The CDR3 has 15 residues. This chain's CDR3 is CAISAQGTSTDTQYF. The CDR3 DNA is TGTGCCATCAGCGCTCAGGGGACCTCCACAGATACGCAGTATTTT.

The rearrangement joins TRBV7-8 to TRBJ2-5; D gene unclear. The CDR3 consists of 11 residues. CDR1 is SGHVS and CDR2 is FQNEAQ in the germline V gene. V shed 1 base and J shed 10 bases, with 7 bases lying between them. In nucleotides, the CDR3 is TGTGCCAGCAGCTTAGATTACTGCCAGTACTTC. Translated: CASSLDYCQYF. Together with reference TRBV7-8 and TRBJ2-5, the CDR3 gives the full variable domain: GAGVSQSPRYKVAKRGQDVALRCDPISGHVSLFWYQQALGQGPEFLTYFQNEAQLDKSGLPSDRFFAERPEGSVSTLKIQRTQQEDSAVYLCASSLDYCQYFGPGTRLLVL.

This clonotype occurred a few times. This chain links TRBV9 with TRBJ1-2, with no clear D. The CDR3 is made up of 14 amino acids. Germline V gives CDR1 SGDLS, CDR2 YYNGEE. Trimming left V 0 bases short and J 8 bases short, with 14 bases between. Written as DNA, the CDR3 is TGTGCCAGCAGCGTAGATGAAGGAACGAGCGGCTACACCTTC. This translates into CASSVDEGTSGYTF.

This clonotype has ten or more counts. The CDR3 sequence is CASSFSGGRADTQYF. As DNA, the CDR3 is TGTGCCAGCAGTTTTTCGGGGGGGCGTGCAGATACGCAGTATTTT. The chain joins TRBV12-3 or TRBV12-4 to TRBJ2-3; TRBD2 matches at 8 bases. The V and J ends lost 3 bases and 4 bases, in that order; junction bases with no gene match: 6. The CDR3 runs to 15 residues.

V gene TRBV10-2 combines with J gene TRBJ1-1; D is uncertain. This CDR3 contains 14 residues. V was trimmed by 8 bases and J by 6 bases, leaving 19 bases between them. Germline CDR1 WSHSY, CDR2 SAAADI. In DNA, the CDR3 is TGCGCCAGCGGCCAGACTCCTCTTGGGGCTGAAGCTTTCTTT. Translation: CASGQTPLGAEAFF.

This clonotype was observed at least ten times. This chain connects TRBV20-1 to TRBJ1-2; D is possibly TRBD1 (5 bases). The CDR3 has 14 residues. V was shortened by 5 bases and J by 1 base, with 14 bases between the two germline ends. From germline, CDR1 is DFQATT and CDR2 SNEGSKA (reference sequence). CDR3: CSARDVLFNYGYTF. CDR3 bases: TGCAGTGCTCGGGACGTACTTTTTAACTATGGCTACACCTTC.

There are a few counts of this clonotype. Here the CDR3 reads CASSRTGPPGYNEQFF. In DNA, the CDR3 is TGTGCCAGCAGTAGAACCGGGCCCCCCGGCTACAATGAGCAGTTCTTC. The chain has TRBV6-1 and TRBJ2-1, with D unclear. Germline CDR1 and CDR2: MNHNS and SASEGT. The CDR3 runs 16 residues. Trimming shortened V by 5 bases and J by 3 bases, and 17 bases separated the two germline ends.

The chain recombines TRBV25-1 with TRBJ2-3, with D unresolved. Per germline, CDR1 MGHDK and CDR2 SYGVNS. The germline V and J ends were trimmed by 2 bases and 5 bases, with 2 bases remaining between them. The CDR3 runs to 11 residues. Written as DNA, the CDR3 is TGTGCCAGCAGTGAAAAAGATACGCAGTATTTT. Protein: CASSEKDTQYF.

This clonotype has a count of ten or more. V usage is TRBV6-5 and J usage is TRBJ1-3; the D is unclear. Looked up from germline, CDR1 is MNHEY and CDR2 is SVGAGI. Trimming shortened V by 3 bases and J by 1 base, and 10 bases separated the two germline ends. This CDR3 has 15 amino acids. The CDR3 nucleotides are TGTGCCAGCAGTTATAGTGTGACTTCTGGAAACACCATATATTTT. This translates into CASSYSVTSGNTIYF.

This rearrangement joins TRBV12-3 or TRBV12-4 to TRBJ2-3; the D is unclear. The CDR3 sequence is 15 residues long. Trimming took 8 bases from V and 0 from J, leaving 15 bases between them. The CDR3, as DNA: TGTGCCAGCGACCGAGGCGACGCTAGCACAGATACGCAGTATTTT. It yields the protein CASDRGDASTDTQYF.

This clonotype was observed at least ten times. The rearrangement uses TRBV20-1 and TRBJ1-4; tentatively, D is TRBD1 (6 bases). The CDR3 loop spans 16 amino acids. Germline-derived CDR1 and CDR2 are DFQATT and SNEGSKA (reference sequence). Trimming removed 6 bases at V and 0 bases at J, with 17 bases between. CDR3 nucleotides: TGCAGTGCCCCAGAGCCAAGACAGGCAACTAATGAAAAACTGTTTTTT. It is translated as CSAPEPRQATNEKLFF.

The sample holds one count of this clonotype. It may be a read error: a sequence one base away is much more abundant. The J gene is TRBJ1-3, the V gene TRBV5-8; no definite D call. The V and J ends lost 2 bases and 4 bases respectively, with 10 bases between them. Germline V lookup: CDR1 SGHTS, CDR2 YDEGEE. The CDR3 has 14 residues. The CDR3 DNA is TGTGCCAGCAGCTTTCGACTGGTCGGAAACACCATATATTTT. Residues: CASSFRLVGNTIYF.

The V call is TRBV4-1, the J call TRBJ2-2; TRBD1 matches 7 bases. Trimming took 2 bases from V and 4 from J; bases not matched to a gene: 22. Germline V gives CDR1 MGHRA, CDR2 YSYEKL. CDR3 length: 21 amino acids. This CDR3 reads CASSQSSATGFDSGGTGELFF. DNA for the CDR3: TGCGCCAGCAGCCAATCCTCCGCGACAGGGTTTGATTCAGGAGGCACCGGGGAGCTGTTTTTT.

This clonotype was detected a few times. CDR3 amino acids: CSVDKGANGYTF. In DNA form, the CDR3 reads TGCAGCGTTGATAAGGGAGCCAATGGCTACACCTTC. The genes are TRBV29-1 and TRBJ1-2; D unclear. CDR3 size: 12 residues. Trimming removed 3 bases at V and 6 bases at J, with 11 bases between. The germline gives CDR1 SQVTM, CDR2 ANQGSEA.

This rearrangement joins TRBV15 to TRBJ2-5; TRBD2 agrees at 16 bases. From germline, CDR1 is LNHNV and CDR2 YYDKDF (reference sequence). After removal of 4 bases from V and 3 bases from J, the junction contained 5 bases not matched to a gene. This CDR3 is built from 17 residues. CDR3 sequence: CATSTGLAGGVKETQYF. The CDR3 bases are TGTGCCACCAGCACGGGACTAGCGGGGGGGGTAAAAGAGACCCAGTACTTC.

In its sample, this clonotype was seen a few times. In DNA, the CDR3 is TGTGCCACCAGCAGAGACTCCCGGAGGCTAGGGGGGTTCCAAGAGACCCAGTACTTC. Protein product: CATSRDSRRLGGFQETQYF. V and J are TRBV15 and TRBJ2-5; either TRBD1 or TRBD2 may supply D (6 bases each). The CDR3 spans 19 residues. Germline lookup yields CDR1 LNHNV and CDR2 YYDKDF (reference sequence). The V end lost 0 bases, the J end lost 1 base, and 21 bases lay between the germline ends.

This clonotype was seen ten or more times. CDR3 in amino acids: CSAREGGSENEQFF. Here the CDR3 DNA reads TGCAGTGCTAGAGAGGGCGGGTCGGAAAATGAGCAGTTCTTC. This rearrangement joins TRBV20-1 to TRBJ2-1; D possibly corresponds to TRBD2 (5 bases). Looked up from germline, CDR1 is DFQATT and CDR2 is SNEGSKA (reference sequence). CDR3 length equals 14 residues. Trimming cost V 0 bases and J 7 bases, with 13 bases left between them.

V and J are TRBV20-1 and TRBJ1-3; TRBD1 agrees at 8 bases. The CDR3 is made up of 15 amino acids. V shed 6 bases, J shed 3 bases, and the junction held 10 bases outside the gene matches. CDR1 and CDR2 from the germline V gene are DFQATT and SNEGSKA (reference sequence). The CDR3 DNA reads TGCAGTGCGTGGGACAGGTCTCGATTTGGAAACACCATATATTTT. This encodes CSAWDRSRFGNTIYF.